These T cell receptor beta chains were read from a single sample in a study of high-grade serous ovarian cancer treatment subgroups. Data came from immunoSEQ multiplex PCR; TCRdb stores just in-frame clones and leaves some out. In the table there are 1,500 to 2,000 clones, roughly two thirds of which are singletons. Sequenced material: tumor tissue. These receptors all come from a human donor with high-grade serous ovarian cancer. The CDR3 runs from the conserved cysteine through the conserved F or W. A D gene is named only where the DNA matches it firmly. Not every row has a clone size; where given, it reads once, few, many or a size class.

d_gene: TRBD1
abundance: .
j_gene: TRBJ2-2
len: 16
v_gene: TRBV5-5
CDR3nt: TGTGCCAGCAGCTTGGTGGTGACAGGGAACGCCGGGGAGCTGTTTTTT
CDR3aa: CASSLVVTGNAGELFF

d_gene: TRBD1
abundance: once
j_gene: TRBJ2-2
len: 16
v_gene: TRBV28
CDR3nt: TGTGCCAGCAGTCAATTCGGGACAGGGACCCCCGGGGAGCTGTTTTTT
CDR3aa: CASSQFGTGTPGELFF

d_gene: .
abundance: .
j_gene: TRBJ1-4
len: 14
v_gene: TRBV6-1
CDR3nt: TGTGCCAGCAGTGCAGGGACAACTAATGAAAAACTGTTTTTT
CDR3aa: CASSAGTTNEKLFF

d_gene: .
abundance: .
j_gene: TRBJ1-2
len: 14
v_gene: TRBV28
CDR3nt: TGTGCCAGCAGTTTGACTCCCAGGAACTATGGCTACACCTTC
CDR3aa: CASSLTPRNYGYTF

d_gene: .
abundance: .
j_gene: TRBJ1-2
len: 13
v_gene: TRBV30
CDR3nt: TGTGCCTGGAGTGTTACAGCTAACTATGGCTACACCTTC
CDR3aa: CAWSVTANYGYTF

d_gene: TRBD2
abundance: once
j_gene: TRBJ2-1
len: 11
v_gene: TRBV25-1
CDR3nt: TGTGCCAGACCCAAGCGGGACTGTCAGTTCTTC
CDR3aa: CARPKRDCQFF

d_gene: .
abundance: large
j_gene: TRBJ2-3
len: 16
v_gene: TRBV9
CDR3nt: TGTGCCAGCAGCGTAGAAGGCTTCTCTAGCACAGATACGCAGTATTTT
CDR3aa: CASSVEGFSSTDTQYF

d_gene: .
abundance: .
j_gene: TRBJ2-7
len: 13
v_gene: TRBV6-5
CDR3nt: TGTGCCAGCAGTTACCCACAGGGAAACGAGCAGTACTTC
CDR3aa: CASSYPQGNEQYF

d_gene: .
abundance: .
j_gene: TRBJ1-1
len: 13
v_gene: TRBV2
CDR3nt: TGTGCCAGTTCCCAGGGAAGGGAGACTGAAGCTTTCTTT
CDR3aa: CASSQGRETEAFF

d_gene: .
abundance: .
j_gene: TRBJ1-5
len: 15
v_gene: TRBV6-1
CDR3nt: TGTGCCAGCAGTGAAGCGTCGAGGCTCAATCAGCCCCAGCATTTT
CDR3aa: CASSEASRLNQPQHF

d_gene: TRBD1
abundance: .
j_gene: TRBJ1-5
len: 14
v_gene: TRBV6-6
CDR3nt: TGTGCCAGCAGTTCGGGACAGTACAATCAGCCCCAGCATTTT
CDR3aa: CASSSGQYNQPQHF

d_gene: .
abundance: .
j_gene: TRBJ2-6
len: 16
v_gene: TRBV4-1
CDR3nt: TGCGCCAGCAGCCAAGTTCGAAATTCTGGGGCCAACGTCCTGACTTTC
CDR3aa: CASSQVRNSGANVLTF

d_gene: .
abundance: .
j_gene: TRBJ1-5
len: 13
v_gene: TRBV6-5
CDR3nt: TGTGCCAGCAGTTTGGGCACCAATCAGCCCCAGCATTTT
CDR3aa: CASSLGTNQPQHF

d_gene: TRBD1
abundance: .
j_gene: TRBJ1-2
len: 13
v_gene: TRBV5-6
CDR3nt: TGTGCCAGCAGCCAGGGGGACAGAGGGGGCTACACCTTC
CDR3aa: CASSQGDRGGYTF

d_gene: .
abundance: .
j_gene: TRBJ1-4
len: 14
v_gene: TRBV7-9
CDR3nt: TGTGCCAGCAGCCGTTTCCGCCAAGATGAAAAACTGTTTTTT
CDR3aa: CASSRFRQDEKLFF

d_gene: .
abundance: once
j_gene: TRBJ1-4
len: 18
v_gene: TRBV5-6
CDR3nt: TGTGCCAGCAGCTTGGACCCCCCGGGCCTTGCAACTAATGAAAAACTGTTTTTT
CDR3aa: CASSLDPPGLATNEKLFF

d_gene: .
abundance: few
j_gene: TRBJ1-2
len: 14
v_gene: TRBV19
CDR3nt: TGTGCCAGTACCCCCCCCGGGATCCTCTATGGCTACACCTTC
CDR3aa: CASTPPGILYGYTF

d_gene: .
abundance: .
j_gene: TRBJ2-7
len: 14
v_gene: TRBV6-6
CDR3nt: TGTGCCAGCAGGGCCGGGACTGGATCCTACGAGCAGTACTTC
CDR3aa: CASRAGTGSYEQYF

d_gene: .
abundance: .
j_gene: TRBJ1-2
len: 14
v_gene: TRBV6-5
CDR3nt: TGTGCCAGCAGTTACATGGGAGGAGCTAGGGGCTACACCTTC
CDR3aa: CASSYMGGARGYTF

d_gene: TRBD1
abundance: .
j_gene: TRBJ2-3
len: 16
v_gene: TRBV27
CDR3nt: TGTGCCAGCAGTTTTGGGCTACAGGGGATCACAGATACGCAGTATTTT
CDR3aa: CASSFGLQGITDTQYF

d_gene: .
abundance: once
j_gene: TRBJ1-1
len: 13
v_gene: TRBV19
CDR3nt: TGTGCCAGTAGTATCACAGGGAACACTGAAGCTTTCTTT
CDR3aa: CASSITGNTEAFF

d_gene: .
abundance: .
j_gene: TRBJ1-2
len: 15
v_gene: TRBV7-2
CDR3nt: TGTGCCAGCAGCTTAGCGCTGACGGGACGCTATGGCTACACCTTC
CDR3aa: CASSLALTGRYGYTF

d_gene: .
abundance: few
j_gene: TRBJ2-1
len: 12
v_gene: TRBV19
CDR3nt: TGTGCCAGCGGGAGATCCTACAATGAGCAGTTCTTC
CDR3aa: CASGRSYNEQFF

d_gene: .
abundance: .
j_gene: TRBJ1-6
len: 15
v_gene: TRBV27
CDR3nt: TGTGCCAGCAGTTTATATACAGAATATTATTCACCCCTCCACTTT
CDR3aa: CASSLYTEYYSPLHF

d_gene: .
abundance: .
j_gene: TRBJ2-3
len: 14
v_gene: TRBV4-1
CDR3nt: TGCGCCAGCAGCCAAGAGGATTTCACAGATACGCAGTATTTT
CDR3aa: CASSQEDFTDTQYF

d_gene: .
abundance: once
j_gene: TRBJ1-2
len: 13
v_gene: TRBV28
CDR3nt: TGTGCCAGCAGGGTCCCGACGAACGAGGGCTACACCTTC
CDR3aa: CASRVPTNEGYTF

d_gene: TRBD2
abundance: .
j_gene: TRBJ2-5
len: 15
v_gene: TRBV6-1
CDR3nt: TGTGCCAGCAGGGAGGGACTAGCGGGGGGGCAGACCCAGTACTTC
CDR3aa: CASREGLAGGQTQYF

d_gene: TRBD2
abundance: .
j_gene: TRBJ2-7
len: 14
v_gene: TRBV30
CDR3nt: TGTGCCTGGAGATCTGGGCTAGCGGGAGGCGGGCAGTACTTC
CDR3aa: CAWRSGLAGGGQYF

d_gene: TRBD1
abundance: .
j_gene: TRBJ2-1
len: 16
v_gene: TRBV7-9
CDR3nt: TGTGCCAGCAGCCGTACTGGGACAGGGGGCGGCGATGAGCAGTTCTTC
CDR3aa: CASSRTGTGGGDEQFF

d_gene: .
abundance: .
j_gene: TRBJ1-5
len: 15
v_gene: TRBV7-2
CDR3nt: TGTGCCAGCAGCTTAGAAAAGGGAAGCAATCAGCCCCAGCATTTT
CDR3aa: CASSLEKGSNQPQHF

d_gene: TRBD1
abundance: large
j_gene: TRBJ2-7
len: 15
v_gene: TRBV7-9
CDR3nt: TGTGCCAGCAGCTGGGGAGGGACAGGGGGCGCCGAGCAGTACTTC
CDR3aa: CASSWGGTGGAEQYF

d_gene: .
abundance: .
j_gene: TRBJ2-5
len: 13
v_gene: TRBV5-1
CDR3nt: TGCGCCAGCAGCCTGGGACTCCTAGAGACCCAGTACTTC
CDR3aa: CASSLGLLETQYF

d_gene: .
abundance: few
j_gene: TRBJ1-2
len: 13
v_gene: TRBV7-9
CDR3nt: TGTGCCAGCAGCTACTCTTGGGCGGATGGCTACACCTTC
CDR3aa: CASSYSWADGYTF

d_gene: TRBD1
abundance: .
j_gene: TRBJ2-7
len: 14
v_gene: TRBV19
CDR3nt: TGTGCCAGTAGTGCCCGGGACAGCTCCTACGAGCAGTACTTC
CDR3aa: CASSARDSSYEQYF

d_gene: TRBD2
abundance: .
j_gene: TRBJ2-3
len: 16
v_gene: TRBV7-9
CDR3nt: TGTGCCAGCAGCCCAGGGACTAGCGGATACACAGATACGCAGTATTTT
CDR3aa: CASSPGTSGYTDTQYF

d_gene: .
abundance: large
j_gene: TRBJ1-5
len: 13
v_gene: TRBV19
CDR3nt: TGTGCCAGTAGTATAGGGGACCTTATGCCCCAGCATTTT
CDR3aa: CASSIGDLMPQHF

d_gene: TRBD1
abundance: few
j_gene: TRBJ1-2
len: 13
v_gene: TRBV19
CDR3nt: TGTGCCAGTAGTATCCCGACAGGGCGTAGCTACACCTTC
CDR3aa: CASSIPTGRSYTF

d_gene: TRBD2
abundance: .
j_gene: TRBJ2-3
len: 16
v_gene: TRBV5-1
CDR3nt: TGCGCCAGCAGCTTGGGACTAGCGGGAGCCACAGATACGCAGTATTTT
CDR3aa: CASSLGLAGATDTQYF

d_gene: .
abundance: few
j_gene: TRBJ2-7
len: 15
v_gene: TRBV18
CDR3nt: TGTGCCAGCTCACCACCGGGAGGCAGTACCTACGAGCAGTACTTC
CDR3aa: CASSPPGGSTYEQYF

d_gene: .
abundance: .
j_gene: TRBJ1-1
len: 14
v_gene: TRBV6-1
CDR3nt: TGTGCCAGCAACGATCGGGGGGAGAACACTGAAGCTTTCTTT
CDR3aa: CASNDRGENTEAFF

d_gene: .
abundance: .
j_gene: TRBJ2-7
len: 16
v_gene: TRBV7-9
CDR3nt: TGTGCCAGCAGCTCTCACCGGGCTACGGGTTCCTACGAGCAGTACTTC
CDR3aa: CASSSHRATGSYEQYF

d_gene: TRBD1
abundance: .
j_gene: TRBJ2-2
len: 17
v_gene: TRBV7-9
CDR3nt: TGTGCCAGCAGCGGAACCACTCAGGGGGCTGTTGCCGGGGAGCTGTTTTTT
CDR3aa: CASSGTTQGAVAGELFF

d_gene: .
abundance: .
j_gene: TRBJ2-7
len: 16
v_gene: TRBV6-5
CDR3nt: TGTGCCAGCAGTTACTATTGGCCTGGGCAGGGCGGGGAGCAGTACTTC
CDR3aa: CASSYYWPGQGGEQYF

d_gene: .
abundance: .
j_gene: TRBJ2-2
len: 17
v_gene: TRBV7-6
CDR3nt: TGTGCCAGCAGCTTACGCCCGGCTAGCGAGAACACCGGGGAGCTGTTTTTT
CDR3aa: CASSLRPASENTGELFF

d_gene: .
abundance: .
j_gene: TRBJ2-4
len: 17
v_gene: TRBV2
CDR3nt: TGTGCCAGCAGTGACCCGCGGGGAGTTGAGACCAAAAACATTCAGTACTTC
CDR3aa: CASSDPRGVETKNIQYF

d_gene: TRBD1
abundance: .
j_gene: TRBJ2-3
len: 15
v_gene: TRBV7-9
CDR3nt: TGTGCCAGCAGCCAAGGGACAGAGAGCACAGATACGCAGTATTTT
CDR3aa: CASSQGTESTDTQYF

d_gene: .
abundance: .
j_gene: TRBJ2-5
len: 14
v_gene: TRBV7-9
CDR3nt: TGTGCCAGCAGCCTAGACGGGGGCTGGGAGACCCAGTACTTC
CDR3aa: CASSLDGGWETQYF

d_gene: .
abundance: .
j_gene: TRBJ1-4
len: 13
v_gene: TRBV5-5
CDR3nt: TGTGCCAGCAGCTTTGCGGGTAATGAAAAACTGTTTTTT
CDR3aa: CASSFAGNEKLFF

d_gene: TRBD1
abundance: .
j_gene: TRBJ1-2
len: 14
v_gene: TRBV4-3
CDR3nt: TGCGCCAGCAGCGGATGGGACAGGCGCTATGGCTACACCTTC
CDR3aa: CASSGWDRRYGYTF

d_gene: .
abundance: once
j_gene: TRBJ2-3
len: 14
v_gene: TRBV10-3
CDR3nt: TGTGCCATCAGCACCGGTCTAGTCACAGATACGCAGTATTTT
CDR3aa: CAISTGLVTDTQYF

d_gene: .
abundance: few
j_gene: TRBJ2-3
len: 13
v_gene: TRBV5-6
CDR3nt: TGTGCCAGCAGCCCCGAAAGCACAGATACGCAGTATTTT
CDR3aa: CASSPESTDTQYF

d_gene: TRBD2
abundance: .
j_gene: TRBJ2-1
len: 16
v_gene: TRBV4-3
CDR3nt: TGCGCCAGCAGCCGGGTAGCGGGGGGCTCCTACAATGAGCAGTTCTTC
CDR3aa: CASSRVAGGSYNEQFF

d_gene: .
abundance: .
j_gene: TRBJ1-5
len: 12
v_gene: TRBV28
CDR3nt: TGTGCCAGCACTAGGAGCAATCAGCCCCAGCATTTT
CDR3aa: CASTRSNQPQHF

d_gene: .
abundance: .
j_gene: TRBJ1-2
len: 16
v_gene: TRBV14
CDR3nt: TGTGCCAGCAGCCAAAAGGGGCCAGGCCTTAACTATGGCTACACCTTC
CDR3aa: CASSQKGPGLNYGYTF

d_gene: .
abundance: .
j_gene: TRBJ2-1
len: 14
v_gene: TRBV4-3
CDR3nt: TGCGCCAGCAGCCAAAGTAGCAGGGTGAATGAGCAGTTCTTC
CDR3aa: CASSQSSRVNEQFF

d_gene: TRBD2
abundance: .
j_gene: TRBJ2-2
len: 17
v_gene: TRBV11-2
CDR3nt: TGTGCCAGCAGCTTCTTAGCGGGAGGGCCCTGGGACGGGGAGCTGTTTTTT
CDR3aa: CASSFLAGGPWDGELFF